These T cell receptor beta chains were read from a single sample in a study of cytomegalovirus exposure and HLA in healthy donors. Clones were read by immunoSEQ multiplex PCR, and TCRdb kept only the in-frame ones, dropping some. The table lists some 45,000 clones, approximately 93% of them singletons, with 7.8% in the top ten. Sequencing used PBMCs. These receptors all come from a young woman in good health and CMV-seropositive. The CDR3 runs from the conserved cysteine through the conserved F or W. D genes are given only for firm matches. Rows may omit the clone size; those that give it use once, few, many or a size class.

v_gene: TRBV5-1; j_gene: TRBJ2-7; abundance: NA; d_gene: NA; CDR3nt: TGCGCCAGCAGCTTGACAGGGTCCATCGACGAGCAGTACTTC; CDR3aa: CASSLTGSIDEQYF
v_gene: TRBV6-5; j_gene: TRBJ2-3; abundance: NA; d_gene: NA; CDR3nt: TGTGCCAGCAGTTACTCCCACGGTACGCAGTATTTT; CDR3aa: CASSYSHGTQYF
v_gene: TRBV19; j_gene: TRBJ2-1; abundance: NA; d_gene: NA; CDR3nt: TGTGCCAGTAGTATCCAACCAAACCGGGGAACAGACGACAATGAGCAGTTCTTC; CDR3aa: CASSIQPNRGTDDNEQFF
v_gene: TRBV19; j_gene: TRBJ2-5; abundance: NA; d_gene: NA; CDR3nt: TGTGCCAGTAGTGCGTCTCGGTGGGAGACCCAGTACTTC; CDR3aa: CASSASRWETQYF
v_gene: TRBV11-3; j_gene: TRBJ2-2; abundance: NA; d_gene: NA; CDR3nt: TGTGCCAGCAGCTTGAGACTTGAGCTGTTTTTT; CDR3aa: CASSLRLELFF
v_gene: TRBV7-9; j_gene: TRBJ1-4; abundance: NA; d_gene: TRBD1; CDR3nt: TGTGCCAGCAGCCCTTACAGGGGACTGGAAAAACTGTTTTTT; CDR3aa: CASSPYRGLEKLFF
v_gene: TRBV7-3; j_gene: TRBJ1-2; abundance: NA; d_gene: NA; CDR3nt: TGTGCCAGCAGCTTAAAAATTAACAGTGGCTACACCTTC; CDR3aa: CASSLKINSGYTF
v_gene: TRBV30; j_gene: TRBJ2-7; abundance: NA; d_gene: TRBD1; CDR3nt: TGTGCCTGGACGGGACAGGGTATCAACGAGCAGTACTTC; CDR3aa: CAWTGQGINEQYF
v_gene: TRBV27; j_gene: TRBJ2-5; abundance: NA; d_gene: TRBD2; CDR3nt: TGTGCCAGCAGACGAAGACTAGCGGGTAAAGAGACCCAGTACTTC; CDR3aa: CASRRRLAGKETQYF
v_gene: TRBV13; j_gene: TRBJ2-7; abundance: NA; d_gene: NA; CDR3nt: TGTGCCAGCAGCTTACTGGACAGCTCCTACGAGCAGTACTTC; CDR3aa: CASSLLDSSYEQYF
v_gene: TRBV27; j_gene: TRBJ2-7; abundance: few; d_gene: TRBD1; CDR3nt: TGTGCCAGCGGGGACAGGGCCACCTACGAGCAGTACTTC; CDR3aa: CASGDRATYEQYF
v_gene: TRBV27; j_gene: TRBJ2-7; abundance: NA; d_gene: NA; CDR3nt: TGTGCCAGCAGTGCAAGAGGCGAGCAGTACTTC; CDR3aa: CASSARGEQYF
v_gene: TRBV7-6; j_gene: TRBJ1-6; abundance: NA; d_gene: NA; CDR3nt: TGTGCCAGCAGCTTTGGGGGGAAGCACGAATCACCCCTCCACTTT; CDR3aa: CASSFGGKHESPLHF
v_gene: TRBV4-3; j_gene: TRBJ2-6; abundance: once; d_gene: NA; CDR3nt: TGCGCCAGCAGCCAAGATCAGGGTACTGGGGCCAACGTCCTGACTTTC; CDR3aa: CASSQDQGTGANVLTF
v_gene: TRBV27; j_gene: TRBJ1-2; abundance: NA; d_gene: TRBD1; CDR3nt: TGTGCCAGCAGTTTCGGGACAGGGGTCGGCTACACCTTC; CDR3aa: CASSFGTGVGYTF
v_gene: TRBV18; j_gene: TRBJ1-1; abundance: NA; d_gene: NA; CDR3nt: TGTGCCAGCTCAAAGTCACGGGGGATGAACACTGAAGCTTTCTTT; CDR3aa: CASSKSRGMNTEAFF
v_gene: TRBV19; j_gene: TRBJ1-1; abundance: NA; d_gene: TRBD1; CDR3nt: TGTGCCAGTAGTATAAACCTCCGCGAGGGGGCGAACACTGAAGCTTTCTTT; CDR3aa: CASSINLREGANTEAFF
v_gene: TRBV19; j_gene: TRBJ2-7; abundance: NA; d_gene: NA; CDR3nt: TGTGCCAGTAGTTCCGGGACAATTTCCTACGAGCAGTACTTC; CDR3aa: CASSSGTISYEQYF
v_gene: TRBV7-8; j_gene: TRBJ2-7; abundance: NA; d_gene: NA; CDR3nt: TGTGCCAGCAGCCCTGCCCCCCGGTACGAGCAGTACTTC; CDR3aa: CASSPAPRYEQYF
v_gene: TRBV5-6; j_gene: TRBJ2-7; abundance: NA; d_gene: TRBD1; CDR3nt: TGTGCCAGCAGCACCGGGACAGGGGGCTCCGAGCAGTACTTC; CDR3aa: CASSTGTGGSEQYF
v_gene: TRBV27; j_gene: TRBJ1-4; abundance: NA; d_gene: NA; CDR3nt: TGTGCCAGCAGTTTGGGTGCGGGGGAAAAACTGTTTTTT; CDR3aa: CASSLGAGEKLFF
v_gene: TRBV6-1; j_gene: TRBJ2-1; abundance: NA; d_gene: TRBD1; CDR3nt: TGTGCCAGCAGTGATGAGGGACAGCCGTACAATGAGCAGTTCTTC; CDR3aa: CASSDEGQPYNEQFF
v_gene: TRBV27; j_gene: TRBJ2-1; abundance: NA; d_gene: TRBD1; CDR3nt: TGTGCCAGCAGTTTACCGGGACAGGGGGAATACAATGAGCAGTTCTTC; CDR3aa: CASSLPGQGEYNEQFF